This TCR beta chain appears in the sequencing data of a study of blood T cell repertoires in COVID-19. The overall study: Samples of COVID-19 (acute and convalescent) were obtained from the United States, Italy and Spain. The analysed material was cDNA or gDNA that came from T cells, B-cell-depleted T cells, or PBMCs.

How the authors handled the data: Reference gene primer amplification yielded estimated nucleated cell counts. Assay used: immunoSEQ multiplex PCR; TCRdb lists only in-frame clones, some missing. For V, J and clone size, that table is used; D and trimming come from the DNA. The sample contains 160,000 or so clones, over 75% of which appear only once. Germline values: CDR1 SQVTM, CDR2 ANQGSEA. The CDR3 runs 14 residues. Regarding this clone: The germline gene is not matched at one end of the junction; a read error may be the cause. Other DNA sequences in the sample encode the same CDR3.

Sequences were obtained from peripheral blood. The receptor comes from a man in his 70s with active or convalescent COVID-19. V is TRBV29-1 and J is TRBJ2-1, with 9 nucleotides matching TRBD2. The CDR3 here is CSVGLAGVDNEQFF. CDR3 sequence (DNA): TGCAGCGTTGGTTTAGCGGGAGTGGACAATGAGCAATTCTTC.